Each of the 3 T cell receptor beta chains below was sequenced from the same sample in a study of shared clonotypes between healthy human individuals. The method was immunoSEQ multiplex PCR; TCRdb's version includes in-frame clones alone and lacks a portion of them. The sample contains some 1.5 million clones, approximately 97% of which appear only once. The source material was naive CD4+ T cells sorted from blood. Subset noted: CD45RA+ positively selected. The receptors come from a man younger than 40 in good health.

Only a few counts were recorded for this clone. The sample contains more than one DNA sequence encoding this CDR3. The rearrangement links TRBV18 to TRBJ2-7; D gene unclear. CDR1 and CDR2 (germline): KGHSH, LQKENI. CDR3 length: 12 residues. V dropped 3 bases and J dropped 0 bases, with 3 bases sitting between them. The CDR3: CASSPPSYEQYF. The CDR3, as DNA: TGTGCCAGCTCACCTCCCTCCTACGAGCAGTACTTC.

The V call is TRBV19, the J call TRBJ2-3; weak D call: TRBD1 (6 bases). Germline assignment: CDR1 LNHDA and CDR2 SQIVND (reference sequence). The CDR3 contains 15 residues. V was trimmed by 1 base and J by 5 bases, leaving 13 bases between them. The DNA for the CDR3 is TGTGCCAGTAGTATAGCAAGGGGGTCTGGAGATACGCAGTATTTT. Translating it yields CASSIARGSGDTQYF.

This chain connects TRBV7-2 to TRBJ2-5; D unresolved. The ends were cut back, 1 base at V and 9 bases at J, with 12 bases in the middle. The germline CDR1 and CDR2 sequences are SGHTA and FQGNSA. CDR3 size: 13 residues. CDR3 DNA: TGTGCCAGCAGCTTAGTGAACCCGCAGGCCCAGTACTTC. Translating gives CASSLVNPQAQYF.